This is a list of T cell receptor beta chains from one sample in a study of T cell responses to AZD1222 COVID-19 vaccine. Libraries were prepared by immunoSEQ multiplex PCR; TCRdb keeps only in-frame clonotypes and omits some of them. The repertoire holds 95,000 to 150,000 clones, with 80% to 95% as singletons. The sequences come from peripheral blood, collected on day 0 of AZD1222 vaccination. Every receptor here comes from an adult in good health. Each CDR3 is given with its conserved first and last residue. The D gene is left open where the match is weak. Part of the rows lack a size; the others show once, few, many or a class for expanded clones.

j_gene | d_gene | abundance | v_gene | CDR3aa | CDR3nt
TRBJ2-2 | TRBD2 | few | TRBV6-4 | CASSASGSTGELFF | TGTGCCAGCAGTGCTAGCGGGAGCACCGGGGAGCTGTTTTTT
TRBJ1-1 | NA | once | TRBV6-1 | CASSELFGEMGTAFF | TGTGCCAGCAGTGAACTATTTGGGGAGATGGGTACAGCTTTCTTT
TRBJ1-2 | NA | NA | TRBV6-5 | CASSYEAGDGYTF | TGTGCCAGCAGTTACGAGGCAGGGGATGGCTACACCTTC
TRBJ2-1 | NA | NA | TRBV7-3 | CASSTDRYNEQFF | TGTGCCAGCAGCACCGACAGGTACAATGAGCAGTTCTTC
TRBJ2-1 | NA | NA | TRBV3-1/TRBV3-2 | CASSFQQGEQFF | TGTGCCAGCAGTTTTCAACAGGGAGAGCAGTTCTTC
TRBJ1-2 | NA | NA | TRBV21-1 | CAIIELRDIKSRYGYTF | TGTGCCATCATCGAACTCCGGGACATCAAAAGCCGTTATGGCTACACCTTC
TRBJ1-4 | NA | NA | TRBV7-9 | CASSLMGGAKSEKLFF | TGTGCCAGCAGCTTAATGGGGGGAGCTAAGTCCGAAAAACTGTTTTTT
TRBJ1-6 | NA | NA | TRBV12-3/TRBV12-4 | CASSGGLSPLHF | TGTGCCAGCAGTGGAGGTTTGTCACCCCTCCACTTT
TRBJ2-7 | NA | NA | TRBV21-1 | CASIPETFTTGTAYEQYF | TGTGCCAGCATCCCGGAAACCTTCACAACCGGGACAGCCTACGAGCAGTACTTC
TRBJ2-1 | NA | NA | TRBV9 | CASSRTTGRPYNEQFF | TGTGCCAGCAGCCGTACTACAGGTCGTCCCTACAATGAGCAGTTCTTC
TRBJ2-2 | NA | NA | TRBV2 | CASWSPGAANTGELFF | TGTGCCAGCTGGAGTCCGGGCGCCGCGAACACCGGGGAGCTGTTTTTT
TRBJ1-1 | TRBD1 | NA | TRBV12-3/TRBV12-4 | CASTRGPNTEAFF | TGTGCCAGCACTAGGGGGCCGAACACTGAAGCTTTCTTT
TRBJ1-3 | NA | NA | TRBV6-5 | CASSYGWGPGNTIYF | TGTGCCAGCAGTTACGGATGGGGGCCAGGAAACACCATATATTTT
TRBJ1-3 | NA | NA | TRBV30 | CAWSVGSGNTIYF | TGTGCCTGGAGTGTAGGATCGGGTAACACCATATATTTT
TRBJ1-2 | NA | NA | TRBV4-1 | CASSQDSNRVYGYTF | TGCGCCAGCAGCCAAGATTCTAACAGGGTGTATGGCTACACCTTC
TRBJ2-3 | NA | NA | TRBV5-1 | CASSQDPSTDTQYF | TGCGCCAGCTCTCAGGACCCTAGCACAGATACGCAGTATTTT
TRBJ1-2 | TRBD1 | NA | TRBV6-5 | CASIPGQGAPGYTF | TGTGCCAGCATTCCCGGACAGGGAGCCCCAGGCTACACCTTC
TRBJ2-5 | NA | NA | TRBV5-1 | CASSLSGSETQYF | TGCGCCAGCAGCTTATCAGGGTCAGAGACCCAGTACTTC
TRBJ2-4 | NA | NA | TRBV12-1 | CASSLGRALPKNIQYF | TGTGCCAGCAGCTTAGGGAGGGCCCTCCCCAAAAACATTCAGTACTTC
TRBJ1-2 | TRBD1 | NA | TRBV5-1 | CASSQGQGGYGYTF | TGCGCCAGCAGCCAAGGACAGGGCGGCTATGGCTACACCTTC
TRBJ1-4 | NA | once | TRBV28 | CATGGFQNEKLFF | TGTGCCACTGGGGGTTTTCAAAATGAAAAACTGTTTTTT
TRBJ1-2 | NA | NA | TRBV7-9 | CASSYVGPQTGYTF | TGTGCCAGCAGCTACGTTGGGCCCCAGACCGGCTACACCTTC
TRBJ1-5 | NA | NA | TRBV19 | CASSRTSELRLGNQPQHF | TGTGCCAGTAGCCGCACATCGGAATTACGACTGGGCAATCAGCCCCAGCATTTT
TRBJ1-2 | NA | NA | TRBV6-5 | CASTLQRGVGYTF | TGTGCCAGCACCTTACAACGGGGGGTTGGCTACACCTTC
TRBJ2-7 | TRBD1 | NA | TRBV9 | CASSVQRDSPSEQYF | TGTGCCAGCAGCGTTCAAAGGGACAGCCCCTCCGAGCAGTACTTC
TRBJ1-2 | TRBD1 | NA | TRBV15 | CATSLDRGVYGYTF | TGTGCCACCAGCCTTGACAGGGGAGTCTATGGCTACACCTTC
TRBJ1-6 | NA | few | TRBV3-1/TRBV3-2 | CASSQNSPLHF | TGTGCCAGCAGCCAAAATTCACCCCTCCACTTT
TRBJ2-7 | NA | NA | TRBV6-6 | CASSWTDPYEQYF | TGTGCCAGCAGTTGGACAGACCCATACGAGCAGTACTTC
TRBJ2-7 | NA | once | TRBV7-9 | CASSRTAGNYEQYF | TGTGCCAGCAGCCGGACGGCAGGAAACTACGAGCAGTACTTC
TRBJ2-1 | TRBD1 | NA | TRBV24-1 | CATSDWVGDRDEQFF | TGTGCCACCAGTGATTGGGTAGGCGACAGGGACGAGCAGTTCTTC
TRBJ1-1 | NA | NA | TRBV6-2/TRBV6-3 | CASSPQGGWSTEAFF | TGTGCCAGCAGTCCACAGGGTGGTTGGAGCACTGAAGCTTTCTTT
TRBJ2-5 | TRBD2 | NA | TRBV7-3 | CASSPLAGLGETQYF | TGTGCCAGCAGCCCTTTAGCGGGGCTGGGAGAGACCCAGTACTTC
TRBJ2-2 | TRBD2 | NA | TRBV19 | CASSPIAGGVTGELFF | TGTGCCAGTAGCCCAATAGCGGGAGGGGTCACCGGGGAGCTGTTTTTT
TRBJ1-5 | NA | NA | TRBV28 | CASSVALQPQHF | TGTGCCAGCAGTGTAGCCCTGCAGCCCCAGCATTTT
TRBJ2-3 | NA | NA | TRBV4-2 | CASSPRQSDTQYF | TGTGCCAGCAGCCCTCGACAGTCAGATACGCAGTATTTT
TRBJ1-2 | NA | NA | TRBV7-9 | CGVGGADYGYTF | TGTGGTGTAGGAGGGGCTGACTATGGCTACACCTTC
TRBJ1-4 | NA | NA | TRBV6-1 | CASSEGRMEKLFF | TGTGCCAGCAGTGAAGGAAGGATGGAAAAACTGTTTTTT
TRBJ1-6 | NA | NA | TRBV2 | CASSEGAANNSPLHF | TGTGCCAGCAGTGAAGGGGCGGCCAATAATTCACCCCTCCACTTT
TRBJ1-1 | NA | NA | TRBV29-1 | CSVVGDSLRNTEAFF | TGCAGCGTTGTTGGAGACAGCCTACGGAACACTGAAGCTTTCTTT
TRBJ2-1 | NA | NA | TRBV12-3/TRBV12-4 | CASSRGSVNEQFF | TGTGCCAGCAGCCGGGGGTCGGTCAATGAGCAGTTCTTC
TRBJ1-3 | TRBD1 | NA | TRBV18 | CASSSTGGFSGNTIYF | TGTGCCAGCTCGTCGACAGGGGGCTTCTCTGGAAACACCATATATTTT
TRBJ1-1 | TRBD1 | NA | TRBV7-9 | CASSKTPGRGPLNTEAFF | TGTGCCAGCAGCAAAACCCCTGGGAGGGGGCCTTTGAACACTGAAGCTTTCTTT